What follows is one T cell receptor beta chain and its context. Antigen specificity is unknown. Once isolated by positive magnetic bead selection, the CD4+ and CD8+ cells had their purity checked by flow cytometry. This sample is drawn from a study of somatic mutations in cytotoxic T cells in rheumatoid arthritis. Study as a whole: T-cell populations stained with V beta antibodies were in some cases flow-sorted at nearly 100% purity, including V beta1+ cells that were sequenced for TCRB.

The CDR3 is 15 amino acids. Germline V lookup: CDR1 MNHNY, CDR2 SVGAGI (reference sequence). The V gene lost 5 bases and the J gene lost 4 bases, with 15 bases spanning the gap. Notes on the study in general: For CD8+ T-cell clonality, rheumatoid arthritis patients and age-matched healthy controls did not differ significantly.

Study processing details: Large patient CD8+ clones, those above 1%, rarely matched published virus-specific TCRB sequences. The repertoire was sequenced with immunoSEQ multiplex PCR; TCRdb's copy has only in-frame clones and lacks some. Clone size and V and J calls were adopted from that table, with D and trimming inferred from the DNA. The sample holds roughly 5,500 clones, 80% to 85% seen once. What was sequenced was CD8+ T cells sorted from blood. The receptor's source is a woman aged 45-65 years with rheumatoid arthritis. The chain carries TRBV6-6 and TRBJ1-3, with a tentative D call TRBD1 (5 bases). The CDR3 is CASSTPGGFGNTIYF. The CDR3 nucleotides read TGTGCCAGCAGTACCCCGGGGGGGTTCGGAAACACCATATATTTT.